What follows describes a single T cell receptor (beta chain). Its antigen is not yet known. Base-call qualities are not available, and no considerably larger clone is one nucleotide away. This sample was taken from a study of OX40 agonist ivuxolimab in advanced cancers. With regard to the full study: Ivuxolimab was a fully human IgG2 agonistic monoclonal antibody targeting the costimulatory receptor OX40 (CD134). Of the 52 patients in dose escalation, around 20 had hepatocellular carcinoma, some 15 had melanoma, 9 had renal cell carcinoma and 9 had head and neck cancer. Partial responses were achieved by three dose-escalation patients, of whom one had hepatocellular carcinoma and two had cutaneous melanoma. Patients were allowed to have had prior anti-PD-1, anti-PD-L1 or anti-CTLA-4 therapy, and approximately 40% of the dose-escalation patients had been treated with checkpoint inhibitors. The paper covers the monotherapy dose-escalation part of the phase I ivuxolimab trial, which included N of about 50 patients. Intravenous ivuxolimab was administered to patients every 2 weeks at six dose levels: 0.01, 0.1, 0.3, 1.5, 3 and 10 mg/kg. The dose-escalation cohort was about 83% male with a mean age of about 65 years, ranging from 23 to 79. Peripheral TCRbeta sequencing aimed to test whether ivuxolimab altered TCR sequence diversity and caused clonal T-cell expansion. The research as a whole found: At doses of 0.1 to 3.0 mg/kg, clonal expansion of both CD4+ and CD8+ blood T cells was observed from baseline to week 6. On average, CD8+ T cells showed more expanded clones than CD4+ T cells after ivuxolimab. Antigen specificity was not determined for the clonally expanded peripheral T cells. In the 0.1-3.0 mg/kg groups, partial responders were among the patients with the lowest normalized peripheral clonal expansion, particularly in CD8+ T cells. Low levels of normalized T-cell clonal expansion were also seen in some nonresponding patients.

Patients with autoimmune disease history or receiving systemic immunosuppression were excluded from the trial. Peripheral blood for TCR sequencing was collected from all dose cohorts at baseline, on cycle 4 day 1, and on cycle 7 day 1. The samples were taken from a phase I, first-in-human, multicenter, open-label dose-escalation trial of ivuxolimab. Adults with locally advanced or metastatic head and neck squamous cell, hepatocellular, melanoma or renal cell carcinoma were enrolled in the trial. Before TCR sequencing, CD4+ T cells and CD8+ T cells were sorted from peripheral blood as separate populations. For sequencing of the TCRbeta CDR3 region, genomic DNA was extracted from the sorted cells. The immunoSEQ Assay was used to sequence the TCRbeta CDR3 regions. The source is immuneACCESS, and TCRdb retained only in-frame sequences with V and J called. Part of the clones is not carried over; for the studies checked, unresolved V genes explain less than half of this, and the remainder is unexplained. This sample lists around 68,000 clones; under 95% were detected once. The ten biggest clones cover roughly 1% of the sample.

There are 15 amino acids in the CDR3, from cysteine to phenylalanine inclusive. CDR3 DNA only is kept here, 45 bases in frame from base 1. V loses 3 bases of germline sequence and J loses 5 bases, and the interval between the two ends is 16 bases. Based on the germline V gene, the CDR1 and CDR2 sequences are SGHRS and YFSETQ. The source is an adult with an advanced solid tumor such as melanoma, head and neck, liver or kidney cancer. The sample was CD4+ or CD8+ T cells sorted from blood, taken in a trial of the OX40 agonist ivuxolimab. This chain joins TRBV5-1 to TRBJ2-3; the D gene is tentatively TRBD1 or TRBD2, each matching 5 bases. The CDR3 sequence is CASSSEGKFVDTQYF. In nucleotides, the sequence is TGCGCCAGCAGCTCCGAGGGGAAGTTCGTAGATACGCAGTATTTT.